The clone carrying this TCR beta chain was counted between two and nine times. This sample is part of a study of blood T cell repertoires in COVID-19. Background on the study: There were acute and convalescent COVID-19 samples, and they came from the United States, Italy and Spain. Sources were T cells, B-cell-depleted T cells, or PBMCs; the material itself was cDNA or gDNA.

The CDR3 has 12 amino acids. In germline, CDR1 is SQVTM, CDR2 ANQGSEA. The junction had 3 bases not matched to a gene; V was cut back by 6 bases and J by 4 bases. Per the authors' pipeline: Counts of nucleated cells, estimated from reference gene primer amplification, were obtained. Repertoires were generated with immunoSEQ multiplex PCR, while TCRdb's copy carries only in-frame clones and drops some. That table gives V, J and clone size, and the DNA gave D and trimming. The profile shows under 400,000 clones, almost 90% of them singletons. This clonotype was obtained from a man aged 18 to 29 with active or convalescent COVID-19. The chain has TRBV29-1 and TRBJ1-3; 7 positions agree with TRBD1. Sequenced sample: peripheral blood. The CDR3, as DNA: TGCAGCGTGACAGGGAGAGGAAACACCATATATTTT. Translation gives CSVTGRGNTIYF.